This entry concerns a single T cell receptor (beta chain). The sample comes from a study of blood T cell repertoires in COVID-19. About the research overall: The origin of the acute and convalescent COVID-19 samples was the United States, Italy and Spain. T cells, B-cell-depleted T cells, or PBMCs provided the cDNA or gDNA that served as material.

The CDR3 runs to 18 residues. Germline values: CDR1 SNHLY, CDR2 FYNNEI. Unmatched junction bases numbered 9, after V lost 4 bases and J lost 0 bases. Original data processing: Estimation of nucleated cell counts was performed using reference gene primer amplification. Generated by immunoSEQ multiplex PCR, the TCRdb table keeps only in-frame clones and is missing some. V, J and clone size were drawn from that table, and D and trimming were deduced from the DNA. The data hold 50,000 to 65,000 clones, with approximately 90% observed a single time. The clonotype was recovered from a man aged 45-65 years with active COVID-19. J is TRBJ2-1 and V is TRBV2, with 10 bases lining up with TRBD2. Sequencing was carried out using peripheral blood. As DNA, the CDR3 is TGTGCCAGCAGTGGCCCGGGACTAGCGACGCACTCCTACAATGAGCAGTTCTTC. It yields the protein CASSGPGLATHSYNEQFF.